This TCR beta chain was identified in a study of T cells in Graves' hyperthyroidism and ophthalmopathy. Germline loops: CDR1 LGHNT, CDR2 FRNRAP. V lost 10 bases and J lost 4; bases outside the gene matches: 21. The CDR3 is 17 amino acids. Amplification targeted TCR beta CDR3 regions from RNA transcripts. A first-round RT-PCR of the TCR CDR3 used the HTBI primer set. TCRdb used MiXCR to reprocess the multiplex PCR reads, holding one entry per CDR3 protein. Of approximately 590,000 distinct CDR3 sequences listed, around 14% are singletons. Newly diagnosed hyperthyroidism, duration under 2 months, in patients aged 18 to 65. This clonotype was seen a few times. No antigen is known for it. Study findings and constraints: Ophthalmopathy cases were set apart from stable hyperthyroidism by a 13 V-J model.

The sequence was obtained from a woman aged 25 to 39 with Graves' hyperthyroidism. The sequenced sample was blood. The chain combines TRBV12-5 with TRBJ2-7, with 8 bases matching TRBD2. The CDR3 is CANPPLCFPGLDYEQYF. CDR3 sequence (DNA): TGTGCTAACCCCCCCCTGTGTTTTCCGGGACTAGATTACGAGCAGTACTTC.